One and the same sample provided the 9 T cell receptor beta chains below, sequenced in a study of blood T cell repertoires in COVID-19. Here immunoSEQ multiplex PCR was the method, and the copy in TCRdb shows in-frame clones only, minus some. Here the sample spans roughly 200,000 clones, approximately 87% being singletons. Sequencing was done on a sample of peripheral blood. The origin of the receptors is a young woman who had recovered from COVID-19.

J is TRBJ1-5 and V is TRBV28; 11 bases line up with TRBD1. Germline CDR1 and CDR2: MDHEN and SYDVKM. CDR3 length: 14 amino acids. V was pared by 6 bases and J by 7 bases, with 5 bases of the junction left unmatched. CDR3: CASRGQGGNQPQHF. DNA of the CDR3: TGTGCCAGCAGGGGACAGGGGGGTAACCAGCCCCAGCATTTT.

The chain has TRBV27 and TRBJ2-7; TRBD1 matches 7 bases. V dropped 2 bases and J dropped 7; count of bases not matched to a gene: 8. The germline CDR1 and CDR2 sequences are MNHEY and SMNVEV (reference sequence). The CDR3 covers 14 residues. In DNA, the CDR3 is TGTGCCAGCAGTTTAGGAGACAGGGAGCAAGAGCAGTACGTC. Translating it yields CASSLGDREQEQYV.

The chain recombines TRBV4-3 with TRBJ2-7, with 7 positions matching TRBD1. J lost 6 bases, V lost 0 bases, and 8 bases had no gene match. This CDR3 has 15 amino acids. Germline CDR1 reads LGHNA; CDR2 reads YSLEER. In nucleotides, the CDR3 is TGCGCCAGCAGCCAAGATCAAGACAGGGCTGCCGAGCAGTACTTC. Translation gives CASSQDQDRAAEQYF.

V and J are TRBV5-1 and TRBJ2-1, with 15 positions matching TRBD2. The V gene end was trimmed by 4 bases and the J gene end by 9 bases; junction bases not matched to a gene: 8. The CDR3 runs to 16 residues. CDR1 is SGHRS and CDR2 is YFSETQ in the germline V gene. CDR3 in DNA: TGCGCCAGCAGCCCCGCCGGACTAGCGGGAGGGGGTGAGCAGTTCTTC. Amino acid sequence: CASSPAGLAGGGEQFF. The full variable domain, in which reference TRBV5-1 and TRBJ2-1 provide the parts outside the CDR3, is KAGVTQTPRYLIKTRGQQVTLSCSPISGHRSVSWYQQTPGQGLQFLFEYFSETQRNKGNFPGRFSGRQFSNSRSEMNVSTLELGDSALYLCASSPAGLAGGGEQFFGPGTRLTVL.

Comments on this clone: Other DNA sequences of this sample code for an identical CDR3. The CDR3 DNA sequence: TGTGCCAGCAGCTTAGCCCTAGCGGGAGGCACAGATACGCAGTATTTT. Translating gives CASSLALAGGTDTQYF. The rearrangement uses TRBV7-2 and TRBJ2-3; TRBD2 agrees at 10 bases. Looked up from germline, CDR1 is SGHTA and CDR2 is FQGNSA. V was pared by 0 bases and J by 1 base, with 1 base of the junction left unmatched. The CDR3 covers 16 residues. Based on the CDR3 plus reference TRBV7-2 and TRBJ2-3, the full variable domain is GAGVSQSPSNKVTEKGKDVELRCDPISGHTALYWYRQSLGQGLEFLIYFQGNSAPDKSGLPSDRFSAERTGGSVSTLTIQRTQQEDSAVYLCASSLALAGGTDTQYFGPGTRLTVL.

The chain has TRBV10-3 and TRBJ2-5, with 10 bases aligning to TRBD1. The CDR3 length is 13 residues. The germline V gene encodes CDR1 ENHRY and CDR2 SYGVKD. The trim removed 10 bases at V and 3 bases at J, leaving 5 bases unmatched. CDR3 nucleotides: TGTGCCACCGGGACAGGGGAAGAAGAGACCCAGTACTTC. Protein sequence: CATGTGEEETQYF.

V is TRBV6-2 or TRBV6-3 and J is TRBJ2-7, with 8 bases matching TRBD2. Germline V lookup: CDR1 MNHEY, CDR2 SVGEGT. Trimming removed 6 bases from V and 3 bases from J; junction bases left unmatched: 10. CDR3 length: 15 amino acids. DNA for the CDR3: TGTGCCAGCAGCCCAGCGGGAGTCGGTTACTACGAGCAGTACGTC. Amino acid sequence: CASSPAGVGYYEQYV.

The chain couples TRBV14 to TRBJ2-2; D call uncertain. V dropped 2 bases and J dropped 5 bases, with 9 bases sitting between them. From germline, CDR1 is SGHDN and CDR2 FVKESK. The CDR3 is 14 residues long. CDR3 sequence (DNA): TGTGCCAGCAGCCAAAACAGTGTTACCGGGGAGCTGTTTTTT. It yields the protein CASSQNSVTGELFF.

V and J are TRBV19 and TRBJ1-6, with D possibly TRBD1 on 6 matching bases. V lost 1 base and J 7 bases, leaving 8 bases between the germline ends. CDR1 LNHDA and CDR2 SQIVND come from the germline V gene (reference sequence). The CDR3 is 14 residues long. The chain's CDR3 is CASSIAGQNSPLHF. The CDR3 nucleotides are TGTGCCAGTAGTATAGCTGGACAGAATTCACCCCTCCACTTT.